The sequence of this T cell receptor (beta chain) was determined in a study of T cells in Graves' hyperthyroidism and ophthalmopathy. As to this clonotype: No antigen is known for it.

Diagnoses used clinical symptoms, serum thyroxine and TRAb, thyroid ultrasound and orbital computed tomography. Trimming stripped 5 bases from V and 1 base from J, with 9 bases between. CDR1 is SGHAT, CDR2 FQDESV, per germline (reference sequence). The CDR3 runs to 14 residues. Study results and caveats: Ophthalmopathy was separated from stable hyperthyroidism by a 13 V-J model. The model made its ophthalmopathy prediction, and onset followed a median around 6.5 months later. In the blood, most expanded thyroid clonotypes above 0.001 appeared as well.

Researchers took RNA transcripts and amplified the TCR beta CDR3 regions from them. Primed by the HTBI set, a first-round RT-PCR was run on the TCR CDR3. TCRdb passed the multiplex PCR reads through MiXCR, listing each CDR3 protein once. The data hold some 98,000 distinct CDR3 sequences, with around 37% observed a single time. The sequence came from a woman between 25 and 40 years old with Graves' hyperthyroidism. V is TRBV11-1 and J is TRBJ1-5; D is unresolved. Source material: peripheral blood or thyroid tissue (not recorded which). The CDR3 here is CASSLGRSNQPQHF. The CDR3, as DNA: TGTGCCAGCAGCCTCGGGAGAAGCAATCAGCCCCAGCATTTT.